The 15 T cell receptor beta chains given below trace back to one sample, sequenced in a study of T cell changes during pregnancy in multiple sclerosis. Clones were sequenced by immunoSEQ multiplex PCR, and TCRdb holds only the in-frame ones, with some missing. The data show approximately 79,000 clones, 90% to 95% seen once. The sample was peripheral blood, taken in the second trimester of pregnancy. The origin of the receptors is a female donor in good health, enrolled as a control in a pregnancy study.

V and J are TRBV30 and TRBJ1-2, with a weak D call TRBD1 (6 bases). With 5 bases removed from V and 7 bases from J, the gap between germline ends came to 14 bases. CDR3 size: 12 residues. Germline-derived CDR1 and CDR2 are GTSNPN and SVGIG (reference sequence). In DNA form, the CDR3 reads TGTGCCTGGGCCCCAACAGGGACTGGCTACACCTTC. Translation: CAWAPTGTGYTF.

CDR3 nucleotide sequence: TGCGCCAGCAGCTTGGCGGGATCCGGCAATCAGCCCCAGCATTTT. Translation gives CASSLAGSGNQPQHF. The chain recombines TRBV5-1 with TRBJ1-5; D call uncertain. Germline V gene data show CDR1 as SGHRS and CDR2 as YFSETQ. V was trimmed by 0 bases and J by 2 bases, leaving 9 bases between them. This CDR3 has 15 residues.

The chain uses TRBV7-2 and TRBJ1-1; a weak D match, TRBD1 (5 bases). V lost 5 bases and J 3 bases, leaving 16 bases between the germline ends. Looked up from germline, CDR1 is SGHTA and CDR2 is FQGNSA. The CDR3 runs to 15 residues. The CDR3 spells CASSPQQGRDTEAFF. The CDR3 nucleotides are TGTGCCAGCAGCCCGCAGCAGGGAAGGGACACTGAAGCTTTCTTT.

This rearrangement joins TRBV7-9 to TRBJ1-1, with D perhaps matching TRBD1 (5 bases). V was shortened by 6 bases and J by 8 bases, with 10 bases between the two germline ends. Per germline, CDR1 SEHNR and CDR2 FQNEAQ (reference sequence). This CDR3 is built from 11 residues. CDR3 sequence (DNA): TGTGCCAGCAGTGGGGCAGCAGAAGCTTTCTTT. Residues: CASSGAAEAFF. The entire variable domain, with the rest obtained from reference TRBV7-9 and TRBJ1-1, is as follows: DTGVSQNPRHKITKRGQNVTFRCDPISEHNRLYWYRQTLGQGPEFLTYFQNEAQLEKSRLLSDRFSAERPKGSFSTLEIQRTEQGDSAMYLCASSGAAEAFFGQGTRLTVV.

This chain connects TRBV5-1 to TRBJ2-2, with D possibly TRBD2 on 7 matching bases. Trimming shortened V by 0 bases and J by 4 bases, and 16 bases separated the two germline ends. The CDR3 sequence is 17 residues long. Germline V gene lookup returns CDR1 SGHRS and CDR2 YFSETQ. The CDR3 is CASSLAYGGAGTGELFF. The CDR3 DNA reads TGCGCCAGCAGCTTGGCCTATGGGGGGGCCGGCACCGGGGAGCTGTTTTTT.

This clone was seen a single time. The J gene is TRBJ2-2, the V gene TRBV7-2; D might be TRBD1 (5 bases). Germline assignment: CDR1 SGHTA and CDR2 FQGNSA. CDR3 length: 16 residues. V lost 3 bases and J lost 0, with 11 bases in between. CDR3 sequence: CASSFQGSANTGELFF. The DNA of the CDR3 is TGTGCCAGCAGCTTCCAGGGTTCCGCGAACACCGGGGAGCTGTTTTTT.

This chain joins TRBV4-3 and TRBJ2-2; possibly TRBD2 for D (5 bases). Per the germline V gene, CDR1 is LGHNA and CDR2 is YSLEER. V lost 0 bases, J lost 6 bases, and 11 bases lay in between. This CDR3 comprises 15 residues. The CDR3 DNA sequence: TGCGCCAGCAGCCAAGATTGGAGGTACGCCGGGGAGCTGTTTTTT. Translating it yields CASSQDWRYAGELFF.

The CDR3 reads CASSIDSGGGYGYTF. CDR3 coding DNA: TGTGCCAGTAGTATAGACTCAGGGGGCGGCTATGGCTACACCTTC. The chain combines TRBV19 with TRBJ1-2; 8 nucleotides match TRBD1. This CDR3 is 15 amino acids long. Germline lookup yields CDR1 LNHDA and CDR2 SQIVND (reference sequence). Trimming at V came to 0 bases and at J to 4 bases, leaving 4 bases not matched to a gene.

CDR3 loop: CTSSQDTGTQYF. Here the CDR3 DNA reads TGCACCAGCAGCCAGGATACAGGGACCCAGTACTTC. This rearrangement joins TRBV1 to TRBJ2-5; TRBD1, the table's D call, lacks a check against the DNA. TRBV1 is a pseudogene. The CDR3 extends over 12 amino acids.

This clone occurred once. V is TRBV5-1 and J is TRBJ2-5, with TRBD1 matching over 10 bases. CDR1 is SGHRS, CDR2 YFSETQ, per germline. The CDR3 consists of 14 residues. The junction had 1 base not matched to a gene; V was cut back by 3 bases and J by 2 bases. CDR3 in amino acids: CASSSDRGQETQYF. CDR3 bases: TGCGCCAGCAGCTCGGACAGGGGGCAAGAGACCCAGTACTTC.

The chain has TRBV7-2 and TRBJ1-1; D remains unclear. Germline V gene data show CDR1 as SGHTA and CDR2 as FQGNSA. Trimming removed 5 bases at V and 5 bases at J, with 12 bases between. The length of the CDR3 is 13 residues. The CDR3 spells CASSRGDYTEAFF. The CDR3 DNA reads TGTGCCAGCAGCAGAGGTGATTATACTGAAGCTTTCTTT. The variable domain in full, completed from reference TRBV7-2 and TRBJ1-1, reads GAGVSQSPSNKVTEKGKDVELRCDPISGHTALYWYRQSLGQGLEFLIYFQGNSAPDKSGLPSDRFSAERTGGSVSTLTIQRTQQEDSAVYLCASSRGDYTEAFFGQGTRLTVV.

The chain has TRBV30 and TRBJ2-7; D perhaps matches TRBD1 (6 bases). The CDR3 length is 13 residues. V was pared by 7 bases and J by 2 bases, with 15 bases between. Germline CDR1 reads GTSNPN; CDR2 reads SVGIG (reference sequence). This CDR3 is CALDSPQPYEQYF. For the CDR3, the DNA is TGTGCCTTGGACAGCCCTCAACCCTACGAGCAGTACTTC.

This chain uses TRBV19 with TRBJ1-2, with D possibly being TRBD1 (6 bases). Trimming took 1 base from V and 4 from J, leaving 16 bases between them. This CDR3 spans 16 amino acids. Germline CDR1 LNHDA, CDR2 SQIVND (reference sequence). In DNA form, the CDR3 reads TGTGCCAGTAGTATAGTGGGAGGGGGATCGTCCTATGGCTACACCTTC. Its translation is CASSIVGGGSSYGYTF.

CDR3 sequence: CASSPGGGRNEQFF. CDR3 coding DNA: TGCGCCAGCAGCCCTGGGGGGGGCCGAAATGAGCAGTTCTTC. The rearrangement joins TRBV5-1 to TRBJ2-1; weak D call: TRBD2 (7 bases). This CDR3 is built from 14 residues. CDR1 SGHRS and CDR2 YFSETQ come from the germline V gene. V was pared by 4 bases and J by 7 bases, with 15 bases between.

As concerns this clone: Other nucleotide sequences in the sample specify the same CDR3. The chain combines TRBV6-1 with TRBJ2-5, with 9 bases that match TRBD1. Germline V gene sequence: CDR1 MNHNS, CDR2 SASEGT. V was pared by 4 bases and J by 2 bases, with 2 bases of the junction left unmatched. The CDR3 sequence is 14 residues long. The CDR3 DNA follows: TGTGCCAGCAGTGTTGACAGGGGGCAAGAGACCCAGTACTTC. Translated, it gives CASSVDRGQETQYF.